This paragraph covers one TCR beta chain sequence. What it binds is unknown. These data belong to a study of T cells in Graves' hyperthyroidism and ophthalmopathy. Losses at the gene ends were 6 bases for V and 2 bases for J; bases not matched to a gene: 7. Looked up from germline, CDR1 is MNHNS and CDR2 is SASEGT. The CDR3 has 15 residues. General study results and limits: The authors' 13 V-J model separated ophthalmopathy from stable hyperthyroidism.

TCR beta CDR3 region amplification was performed from RNA transcripts. TCR CDR3 underwent first-round RT-PCR with the HTBI primer set. In TCRdb, the multiplex PCR reads were re-called with MiXCR into one record per CDR3 protein. This sample has about 640,000 distinct CDR3 sequences, with under 25% found just once. V gene TRBV6-1 combines with J gene TRBJ2-7; 10 nucleotides match TRBD2. This sequence was found in a man younger than 40 with Graves' ophthalmopathy. Sequenced sample: blood. DNA of the CDR3: TGTGCCAGCAGCAAATACCTAGCGGGGGCCTACGAGCAGTACTTC. Its translation is CASSKYLAGAYEQYF.